These 32 T cell receptor beta chains share one sample of origin, sequenced in a study of T-cell reconstitution after alpha-beta-depleted transplantation in children. Preparation of the TCRbeta library used unique molecular identifiers. A single record per CDR3 protein comes from TCRdb applying MiXCR to the PCR reads. The sample holds 490,000 or so distinct CDR3 sequences; roughly a tenth are singletons and the top ten take 2% to 2.5%. The sequences come from PBMCs, collected before TCRalphabeta/CD19-depleted stem cell transplant. Receptor source: a child younger than 10 with inherited bone marrow failure, due to receive a stem cell transplant.

This clonotype was observed many times. The chain couples TRBV7-2 to TRBJ2-1; D perhaps matches TRBD2 (6 bases). V was pared by 6 bases and J by 3 bases, with 18 bases between. The CDR3 extends over 16 amino acids. The V gene's germline CDR1 is SGHTA and CDR2 FQGNSA. The CDR3 is CASRPRLGSNYNEQFF. CDR3 DNA sequence: TGTGCCAGCAGGCCACGACTCGGGAGTAACTACAATGAGCAGTTCTTC.

This chain uses TRBV11-2 with TRBJ2-1, with 9 bases lining up with TRBD2. The CDR3 loop spans 14 amino acids. The germline CDR1 and CDR2 sequences are SGHAT and FQNNGV. Unmatched junction bases numbered 7, after V lost 4 bases and J lost 9 bases. CDR3 protein: CASSYKAGGLEQFF. The CDR3, as DNA: TGTGCCAGCAGCTATAAAGCGGGAGGTCTTGAGCAGTTCTTC.

The chain recombines TRBV28 with TRBJ1-5, with TRBD1 as a possible D gene (5 bases). V lost 2 bases and J 7 bases, leaving 18 bases between the germline ends. This CDR3 contains 16 residues. Germline assignment: CDR1 MDHEN and CDR2 SYDVKM. This chain's CDR3 is CASSLPGTIIEQPQHF. Here the CDR3 DNA reads TGTGCCAGCAGTTTACCCGGGACCATAATCGAGCAGCCCCAGCATTTT.

This clonotype was observed at least ten times. The chain carries TRBV6-5 and TRBJ2-1; TRBD2 might be the D (5 bases). CDR1 is MNHEY, CDR2 SVGAGI, per germline. CDR3 length: 12 residues. The ends were cut back, 6 bases at V and 10 bases at J, with 13 bases in the middle. CDR3 sequence (DNA): TGTGCCAGCAGCTACCTAGCAGGAGAGCAGTTCTTC. Translating gives CASSYLAGEQFF.

This clonotype occurred many times. This chain uses TRBV10-3 with TRBJ1-1, with D unresolved. Deletions cut 4 bases from V and 4 bases from J, with 10 bases between. This CDR3 is built from 13 residues. Germline V gene lookup returns CDR1 ENHRY and CDR2 SYGVKD. The CDR3, as DNA: TGTGCCATCAGTGCGACGGGTAGCACTGAAGCTTTCTTT. This codes for CAISATGSTEAFF.

This clonotype was seen a few times. The V and J genes are TRBV19 and TRBJ1-5; no clear D. Deletions cut 6 bases from V and 5 bases from J, with 14 bases between. The germline V gene encodes CDR1 LNHDA and CDR2 SQIVND (reference sequence). The CDR3 runs 14 residues. CDR3 bases: TGTGCCAGTAGAGGGCCACCCGGGGATCAGCCCCAGCATTTT. Translated, it gives CASRGPPGDQPQHF.

The sample holds many counts of this clonotype. The chain uses TRBV7-2 and TRBJ2-1; the match to TRBD1 covers 9 bases. The junction had 12 bases not matched to a gene; V was cut back by 5 bases and J by 7 bases. The CDR3 totals 16 residues. From germline, CDR1 is SGHTA and CDR2 FQGNSA. The CDR3 loop reads CASSPNQGTGLNEQFF. CDR3 coding DNA: TGTGCCAGCAGCCCCAACCAAGGGACAGGGTTAAATGAGCAGTTCTTC.

Ten or more counts support this clonotype. V and J are TRBV2 and TRBJ2-7; D not resolved. CDR1 and CDR2 from the germline V gene are SNHLY and FYNNEI. Trimming cost V 3 bases and J 3 bases, with 12 bases left between them. The CDR3 spans 14 residues. The CDR3 DNA follows: TGTGCCAGCAGTGACCGACGATTAGGCTACGAGCAGTACTTC. It is translated as CASSDRRLGYEQYF.

This clonotype was observed at least ten times. V gene TRBV6-5 combines with J gene TRBJ2-1; D call uncertain. The CDR3 is 16 amino acids. V was trimmed by 0 bases and J by 0 bases, leaving 9 bases between them. Looked up from germline, CDR1 is MNHEY and CDR2 is SVGAGI. CDR3 in DNA: TGTGCCAGCAGTTACTCTAGCCTTAGCTCCTACAATGAGCAGTTCTTC. It encodes CASSYSSLSSYNEQFF.

The genes are TRBV20-1 and TRBJ2-7, with D hard to call. The V gene's germline CDR1 is DFQATT and CDR2 SNEGSKA (reference sequence). Trimming stripped 0 bases from V and 3 bases from J, with 15 bases between. This CDR3 is built from 15 residues. CDR3 in amino acids: CSARDRRGPLYEQYF. As DNA, the CDR3 is TGCAGTGCTAGAGATCGGCGCGGCCCCCTCTACGAGCAGTACTTC.

At least ten counts were recorded for this clonotype. The gene calls are TRBV21-1 and TRBJ2-2; the D call of TRBD1 is as the table states it, not checked on the DNA. TRBV21-1 is flagged as a pseudogene. This CDR3 comprises 17 residues. Written as DNA, the CDR3 is TGTGCCAGCAGCAAAAGCCCTGACAGGCCGGGCACCGGGGAGCTGTTTTTT. This gives the protein CASSKSPDRPGTGELFF.

This clonotype showed up many times. The chain is built from TRBV24-1 and TRBJ2-1; D uncertain. Trimming took 3 bases from V and 9 from J, leaving 20 bases between them. The CDR3 is 16 residues long. CDR1 and CDR2 from the germline V gene are KGHDR and SFDVKD. CDR3 region: CATSDIPRSRISEQFF. CDR3 bases: TGTGCCACCAGTGATATCCCCCGGTCTCGCATCAGTGAGCAGTTCTTC.

This clonotype was recorded a few times. The J gene is TRBJ2-1, the V gene TRBV6-4, with TRBD2 as a possible D gene (6 bases). This CDR3 is 19 amino acids long. Per the germline V gene, CDR1 is MRHNA and CDR2 is SNTAGT. With 7 bases removed from V and 7 bases from J, the gap between germline ends came to 32 bases. DNA for the CDR3: TGTGCCAGCACTAATAACAGGTGGGCGGGACCGGGTTTTGGAAATGAGCAGTTCTTC. It is translated as CASTNNRWAGPGFGNEQFF.

This clonotype was seen ten or more times. V usage is TRBV7-2 and J usage is TRBJ2-2; no reliable D call. The CDR3 contains 11 residues. The ends were cut back, 7 bases at V and 7 bases at J, with 7 bases in the middle. The germline V gene encodes CDR1 SGHTA and CDR2 FQGNSA. CDR3: CASTSGGELFF. CDR3 bases: TGTGCCAGCACCTCAGGCGGGGAGCTGTTTTTT.

This clonotype has a count of ten or more. The V and J genes are TRBV27 and TRBJ2-1; 8 bases line up with TRBD2. With 4 bases clipped from V and 9 bases from J, the junction kept 8 bases outside the gene matches. CDR1 is MNHEY and CDR2 is SMNVEV in the germline V gene (reference sequence). The CDR3 runs to 14 residues. CDR3 loop: CASSSVLAGPEQFF. The CDR3 nucleotides read TGTGCCAGCAGTTCCGTGCTAGCGGGCCCTGAGCAGTTCTTC.

The chain has TRBV28 and TRBJ2-7; 10 bases fit TRBD2. The CDR3 runs to 17 residues. The J segment lost 4 bases and the V segment lost 0 bases, leaving 9 bases of the junction unmatched. Germline lookup yields CDR1 MDHEN and CDR2 SYDVKM. CDR3: CASSLWGGASGSYEQYF. CDR3 nucleotide sequence: TGTGCCAGCAGTTTATGGGGTGGGGCTAGCGGGAGTTACGAGCAGTACTTC.

Comments on this clonotype: A much more abundant neighbour one base away suggests this may be a read error. The chain uses TRBV7-2 and TRBJ2-3; 9 bases agree with TRBD1. This CDR3 is built from 16 residues. From germline, CDR1 is SGHTA and CDR2 FQGNSA. The chain's CDR3 is CASGLLGTGITDTQYF. The DNA for the CDR3 is TGTGCCAGCGGCTTATTGGGGACAGGGATTACAGATACGCAGTATTTT. The full variable domain, rest sourced from reference TRBV7-2 and TRBJ2-3, is GAGVSQSPSNKVTEKGKDVELRCDPISGHTALYWYRQSLGQGLEFLIYFQGNSAPDKSGLPSDRFSAERTGGSVSTLTIQRTQQEDSAVYLCASGLLGTGITDTQYFGPGTRLTVL.

At least ten counts were recorded for this clonotype. This rearrangement joins TRBV15 to TRBJ2-6, with D maybe TRBD1 (5 bases). The CDR3 consists of 22 residues. Germline CDR1 reads LNHNV; CDR2 reads YYDKDF (reference sequence). Trimming cost V 0 bases and J 0 bases, with 24 bases left between them. In DNA, the CDR3 is TGTGCCACCAGCAGAGATTCCACTCCCCCAGACAGACCGAGCTCTGGGGCCAACGTCCTGACTTTC. Its protein product is CATSRDSTPPDRPSSGANVLTF. The full variable domain, rest sourced from reference TRBV15 and TRBJ2-6, is DAMVIQNPRYQVTQFGKPVTLSCSQTLNHNVMYWYQQKSSQAPKLLFHYYDKDFNNEADTPDNFQSRRPNTSFCFLDIRSPGLGDTAMYLCATSRDSTPPDRPSSGANVLTFGAGSRLTVL.

This clonotype was detected ten times or more. The chain is built from TRBV1 and TRBJ2-7. TRBV1 is marked as a pseudogene. The CDR3 has 11 amino acids. This CDR3 is CTSSHPYEQYF. In DNA, the CDR3 is TGCACCAGCAGCCACCCCTACGAGCAGTACTTC.

The J gene is TRBJ1-1, the V gene TRBV12-3 or TRBV12-4; the D gene is possibly TRBD1 (6 bases). The CDR3 covers 11 residues. Trimming removed 5 bases from V and 11 bases from J, with 12 bases in between. The CDR3 here is CASSRQVWAFF. The CDR3 nucleotides read TGTGCCAGCAGTAGACAGGTTTGGGCTTTCTTT.

This clonotype has a count of ten or more. The CDR3 protein is CASSFWRGDTQYF. DNA of the CDR3: TGTGCCAGCAGCTTTTGGCGGGGAGATACGCAGTATTTT. This chain uses TRBV7-2 with TRBJ2-3; a possible D gene is TRBD2 (6 bases). Germline assignment: CDR1 SGHTA and CDR2 FQGNSA. Trimming took 3 bases from V and 5 from J, leaving 9 bases between them. This CDR3 region has 13 residues.

This clonotype was found a few times. The chain joins TRBV20-1 to TRBJ2-6; D is unresolved. The CDR3 is 15 residues long. In germline, CDR1 is DFQATT, CDR2 SNEGSKA (reference sequence). Trimming cost V 7 bases and J 1 base, with 14 bases left between them. As DNA, the CDR3 is TGCAGTGTATCAGAGACAAGGTCTGGGGCCAACGTCCTGACTTTC. Amino acids: CSVSETRSGANVLTF.

This clonotype was seen repeatedly, ten times or more. This CDR3 is CASSFWTGDISNQPQHF. The CDR3 region has the DNA TGTGCCAGCAGTTTCTGGACAGGGGATATTAGCAATCAGCCCCAGCATTTT. This chain links TRBV27 with TRBJ1-5, with 9 bases that match TRBD1. The germline CDR1 and CDR2 sequences are MNHEY and SMNVEV (reference sequence). The ends lost 3 bases at V and 0 bases at J; junction bases unmatched: 6. This CDR3 region has 17 residues.

About this clonotype itself: Possible read error: a much larger clone is one base away. CDR3 DNA sequence: TGTGCCAGCAGCGGGCGCGGGACTCTCTACAATGACCAGTTCTTC. This gives the protein CASSGRGTLYNDQFF. V is TRBV7-9 and J is TRBJ2-1; D is possibly TRBD2 (6 bases). CDR3 length: 15 residues. In germline, CDR1 is SEHNR, CDR2 FQNEAQ (reference sequence).

V usage is TRBV29-1 and J usage is TRBJ2-5; TRBD2 matches at 8 bases. Germline values: CDR1 SQVTM, CDR2 ANQGSEA. The CDR3 consists of 14 residues. With 4 bases clipped from V and 2 bases from J, the junction kept 6 bases outside the gene matches. CDR3 DNA sequence: TGCAGCGTTGTTAGCGGGACCACTCAAGAGACCCAGTACTTC. It specifies CSVVSGTTQETQYF. The entire variable domain, with the rest obtained from reference TRBV29-1 and TRBJ2-5, is as follows: SAVISQKPSRDICQRGTSLTIQCQVDSQVTMMFWYRQQPGQSLTLIATANQGSEATYESGFVIDKFPISRPNLTFSTLTVSNMSPEDSSIYLCSVVSGTTQETQYFGPGTRLLVL.

This clonotype has a count of ten or more. The rearrangement uses TRBV7-9 and TRBJ2-5; D not certain. Germline V lookup: CDR1 SEHNR, CDR2 FQNEAQ (reference sequence). The CDR3 is made up of 11 amino acids. Between the trimmed V and J ends, which lost 5 bases and 4 bases, there was a span of 5 bases. CDR3: CASSGIETQYF. The CDR3 bases are TGTGCCAGCAGCGGCATAGAGACCCAGTACTTC.

The chain links TRBV4-3 to TRBJ1-6; D call uncertain. CDR3 length: 15 residues. The germline V gene has CDR1 LGHNA and CDR2 YSLEER. The V end lost 0 bases, the J end lost 9 bases, and 12 bases lay between the germline ends. CDR3 protein: CASSQDSHFFSPLHF. In nucleotides, the CDR3 is TGCGCCAGCAGCCAAGATTCCCATTTTTTTTCACCCCTCCACTTT.

In the case of this clonotype: Given a much more abundant clone one base away, this may be a read error. J is TRBJ2-1 and V is TRBV5-1, with a weak D call TRBD2 (7 bases). Germline-derived CDR1 and CDR2 are SGHRS and YFSETQ. Trimming took off 3 bases at V and 3 bases at J, with 19 bases between the two ends. This CDR3 is 17 amino acids long. CDR3 residues: CASSWGLAASYYNEQFF. DNA of the CDR3: TGCGCCAGCAGCTGGGGGCTAGCGGCAAGCTACTACAATGAGCAGTTCTTC.

V is TRBV5-4 and J is TRBJ1-2; D possibly corresponds to TRBD1 (6 bases). Per germline, CDR1 SGHNT and CDR2 YYREEE (reference sequence). This CDR3 has 13 residues. V was cut by 6 bases and J by 1 base, with 10 bases left in between. Written as DNA, the CDR3 is TGTGCCAGCACGGAACAGGGTAACTATGGCTACACCTTC. Encoded protein: CASTEQGNYGYTF.

This clonotype was counted at least ten times. CDR3 region: CASSQDRRRYGYTF. The CDR3 DNA sequence: TGCGCCAGCAGCCAAGACAGGCGCCGCTATGGCTACACCTTC. The genes are TRBV4-3 and TRBJ1-2; the D is unclear. CDR1 is LGHNA, CDR2 YSLEER, per germline. The germline V and J ends were trimmed by 0 bases and 4 bases, with 9 bases remaining between them. The length of the CDR3 is 14 residues.

The V and J genes are TRBV19 and TRBJ2-7; TRBD1 matches at 10 bases. The CDR3 is 15 residues long. The trim removed 3 bases at V and 3 bases at J, leaving 5 bases unmatched. Germline CDR1 is LNHDA and CDR2 is SQIVND (reference sequence). CDR3 coding DNA: TGTGCCAGTAGTATCACTCGGACAGGGGGCTACGAGCAGTACTTC. Its protein is CASSITRTGGYEQYF. Full variable domain (rest looked up from reference TRBV19 and TRBJ2-7): DGGITQSPKYLFRKEGQNVTLSCEQNLNHDAMYWYRQDPGQGLRLIYYSQIVNDFQKGDIAEGYSVSREKKESFPLTVTSAQKNPTAFYLCASSITRTGGYEQYFGPGTRLTVT.

This clonotype showed up many times. The chain joins TRBV28 to TRBJ2-1; 9 nucleotides agree with TRBD2. V gave up 4 bases and J gave up 7 bases; unmatched junction bases: 11. This CDR3 region has 16 residues. Germline values: CDR1 MDHEN, CDR2 SYDVKM. CDR3 region: CASSSMGLAGVNEQFF. The CDR3 DNA reads TGTGCCAGCAGTTCCATGGGGTTAGCGGGAGTAAATGAGCAGTTCTTC. The whole variable domain, remainder taken from reference TRBV28 and TRBJ2-1, is DVKVTQSSRYLVKRTGEKVFLECVQDMDHENMFWYRQDPGLGLRLIYFSYDVKMKEKGDIPEGYSVSREKKERFSLILESASTNQTSMYLCASSSMGLAGVNEQFFGPGTRLTVL.